A single sample gave rise to the 26 T cell receptor beta chains below, sequenced in a study of blood T cell repertoires in COVID-19. The data were produced by immunoSEQ multiplex PCR, yet TCRdb's version contains in-frame clones alone and is incomplete. The sample includes about 90,000 clones, about 91% seen only once; the top ten take 1.8%. The material sequenced was peripheral blood. The source of these receptors is a human donor with active COVID-19. The donor label of this sample is uncertain.

The chain joins TRBV9 to TRBJ2-5, with 8 bases lining up with TRBD1. CDR3 length equals 16 residues. Germline V gene sequence: CDR1 SGDLS, CDR2 YYNGEE. Trimming at V came to 0 bases and at J to 8 bases, leaving 12 bases not matched to a gene. The CDR3 DNA is TGTGCCAGCAGCGTAGGTGGGAGGAAACAGGGGGGAACCCAGTACTTC. Amino acid sequence: CASSVGGRKQGGTQYF.

This chain joins TRBV28 and TRBJ2-5, with D unclear. The CDR3 contains 14 residues. Trimming cost V 2 bases and J 5 bases, with 12 bases left between them. Germline assignment: CDR1 MDHEN and CDR2 SYDVKM. CDR3 coding DNA: TGTGCCAGCAGTTTAGATGGAGTGAGGGAGACCCAGTACTTC. The encoded protein is CASSLDGVRETQYF.

The rearrangement uses TRBV2 and TRBJ2-7; 7 bases match TRBD2. The length of the CDR3 is 15 residues. The germline V gene encodes CDR1 SNHLY and CDR2 FYNNEI. J lost 2 bases, V lost 8 bases, and 12 bases had no gene match. This chain's CDR3 is CASAALGAGAYEQYF. Here the CDR3 DNA reads TGTGCCAGCGCCGCTTTGGGTGCGGGGGCCTACGAGCAGTACTTC.

The table lists this clone with a few counts. This chain uses TRBV5-1 with TRBJ2-2; possible D gene TRBD2, 6 bases. CDR3 size: 15 residues. Trimming removed 4 bases at V and 1 base at J, with 11 bases between. Looked up from germline, CDR1 is SGHRS and CDR2 is YFSETQ. Here the CDR3 reads CASSPAGQNTGELFF. Here the CDR3 DNA reads TGCGCCAGCAGCCCCGCGGGGCAGAACACCGGGGAGCTGTTTTTT.

This chain uses TRBV5-1 with TRBJ1-1; TRBD1 matches at 7 bases. This CDR3 contains 14 residues. Germline V gene lookup returns CDR1 SGHRS and CDR2 YFSETQ. J gave up 3 bases and V 4 bases, and 6 bases lay outside the gene matches. Here the CDR3 DNA reads TGCGCCAGCAGCGGAGCAGGGGGATACACTGAAGCTTTCTTT. This encodes CASSGAGGYTEAFF.

This clone has only a few counts. The chain joins TRBV5-1 to TRBJ2-5; D unclear. Deletions cut 1 base from V and 3 bases from J, with 7 bases between. This CDR3 has 13 residues. Germline V gene data show CDR1 as SGHRS and CDR2 as YFSETQ. CDR3 nucleotide sequence: TGCGCCAGCAGCTTGCTCCCCGAAGAGACCCAGTACTTC. Translating gives CASSLLPEETQYF. The whole variable domain, filled in from reference TRBV5-1 and TRBJ2-5, reads KAGVTQTPRYLIKTRGQQVTLSCSPISGHRSVSWYQQTPGQGLQFLFEYFSETQRNKGNFPGRFSGRQFSNSRSEMNVSTLELGDSALYLCASSLLPEETQYFGPGTRLLVL.

This chain joins TRBV6-2 or TRBV6-3 and TRBJ2-5; D ambiguous. Germline loops: CDR1 MNHEY, CDR2 SVGEGT. There are 13 residues in the CDR3. Between the trimmed V and J ends, which lost 4 bases and 5 bases, there was a span of 11 bases. The DNA of the CDR3 is TGTGCCAGCAGTTCCCCGGCGCGGGAGACCCAGTACTTC. This codes for CASSSPARETQYF.

The J gene is TRBJ2-7, the V gene TRBV2, with 7 nucleotides matching TRBD1. Germline V gene lookup returns CDR1 SNHLY and CDR2 FYNNEI. This CDR3 has 13 amino acids. J gave up 7 bases and V 4 bases, and 7 bases lay outside the gene matches. CDR3 bases: TGTGCCAGCAGTGCCAACAGGGGTGAGGAGCAGTACTTC. This gives the protein CASSANRGEEQYF.

The chain uses TRBV6-2 or TRBV6-3 and TRBJ1-5, with a weak D call TRBD1 (6 bases). With 1 base removed from V and 3 bases from J, the gap between germline ends came to 19 bases. CDR3 size: 18 residues. CDR1 is MNHEY, CDR2 SVGEGT, per germline. The CDR3 nucleotides read TGTGCCAGCAGTTACTACCCAGGGGATGGAAATAACAATCAGCCCCAGCATTTT. The encoded protein is CASSYYPGDGNNNQPQHF.

The chain links TRBV7-2 to TRBJ2-5; D is unresolved. Deletions cut 1 base from V and 3 bases from J, with 9 bases between. The germline V gene encodes CDR1 SGHTA and CDR2 FQGNSA. This CDR3 region has 14 residues. CDR3 in DNA: TGTGCCAGCAGCTTAGGGTCAGCGAAAGAGACCCAGTACTTC. This codes for CASSLGSAKETQYF.

The rearrangement uses TRBV28 and TRBJ2-7; the match to TRBD1 covers 10 bases. CDR1 and CDR2 (germline): MDHEN, SYDVKM. This CDR3 has 17 amino acids. The junction had 12 bases not matched to a gene; V was cut back by 5 bases and J by 2 bases. The CDR3 loop is CASSVPMGQGPAYEQYF. The CDR3 DNA follows: TGTGCCAGCAGTGTACCGATGGGACAGGGGCCAGCCTACGAGCAGTACTTC.

The chain combines TRBV15 with TRBJ2-7; 10 nucleotides agree with TRBD1. The CDR3 runs to 18 residues. Germline values: CDR1 LNHNV, CDR2 YYDKDF (reference sequence). V was pared by 3 bases and J by 4 bases, with 15 bases of the junction left unmatched. CDR3 in amino acids: CATSSGTGDPQEFYEQYF. The CDR3 bases are TGTGCCACCAGCAGCGGGACAGGGGACCCCCAAGAGTTTTACGAGCAGTACTTC.

This clone was seen a handful of times. J is TRBJ2-7 and V is TRBV19; 7 bases fit TRBD2. The CDR3 sequence is 15 residues long. The germline V gene encodes CDR1 LNHDA and CDR2 SQIVND (reference sequence). Unmatched junction bases numbered 11, after V lost 5 bases and J lost 4 bases. This chain's CDR3 is CASSPGPGGLYEQYF. CDR3 coding DNA: TGTGCCAGTAGTCCCGGGCCGGGGGGTTTATACGAGCAGTACTTC.

The chain uses TRBV5-1 and TRBJ2-3; D remains unclear. The CDR3 sequence is 17 residues long. Germline CDR1 is SGHRS and CDR2 is YFSETQ. With 2 bases removed from V and 0 bases from J, the gap between germline ends came to 16 bases. The CDR3 here is CASSFPSSDGSTDTQYF. The CDR3 DNA sequence: TGCGCCAGCAGCTTCCCCTCCTCCGACGGGAGCACAGATACGCAGTATTTT.

The chain carries TRBV5-1 and TRBJ1-1; 8 nucleotides line up with TRBD1. This CDR3 has 17 amino acids. V lost 4 bases and J lost 4; bases outside the gene matches: 15. From germline, CDR1 is SGHRS and CDR2 YFSETQ. CDR3 amino acids: CASSKGLTGGLGTEAFF. The CDR3 DNA follows: TGCGCCAGCAGCAAGGGCTTAACAGGGGGGTTAGGCACTGAAGCTTTCTTT.

The V call is TRBV6-6, the J call TRBJ2-7; D is ambiguous. CDR1 is MNHNY and CDR2 is SVGAGI in the germline V gene (reference sequence). The CDR3 contains 12 residues. V was trimmed by 4 bases and J by 4 bases, leaving 8 bases between them. The DNA for the CDR3 is TGTGCCAGCAGTTCCTTATCTTACGAGCAGTACTTC. It yields the protein CASSSLSYEQYF.

This clone was seen once. The CDR3 DNA reads TGTGCCAGCAGCTTGGCCTTTGGAGCCTGGGGCTCCTCTGGAAACACCATATATTTT. This translates into CASSLAFGAWGSSGNTIYF. The chain links TRBV5-6 to TRBJ1-3, with D possibly TRBD1 on 5 matching bases. The CDR3 length is 19 residues. Looked up from germline, CDR1 is SGHDT and CDR2 is YYEEEE. Trimming took 0 bases from V and 0 from J, leaving 19 bases between them. Full variable domain (remainder filled in from reference TRBV5-6 and TRBJ1-3): DAGVTQSPTHLIKTRGQQVTLRCSPKSGHDTVSWYQQALGQGPQFIFQYYEEEERQRGNFPDRFSGHQFPNYSSELNVNALLLGDSALYLCASSLAFGAWGSSGNTIYFGEGSWLTVV.

J is TRBJ2-2 and V is TRBV2, with unresolved D. CDR1 and CDR2 from the germline V gene are SNHLY and FYNNEI. The germline V and J ends were trimmed by 3 bases and 5 bases, with 13 bases remaining between them. The CDR3 sequence is 15 residues long. The CDR3 loop reads CASSEAIANTGELFF. The CDR3 DNA reads as TGTGCCAGCAGTGAGGCTATAGCAAATACCGGGGAGCTGTTTTTT.

The rearrangement uses TRBV19 and TRBJ2-5, with D possibly TRBD2 on 5 matching bases. Germline V gene data show CDR1 as LNHDA and CDR2 as SQIVND (reference sequence). V was pared by 7 bases and J by 0 bases, with 6 bases between. The CDR3 totals 12 residues. CDR3 nucleotides: TGTGCCAGTACCGGGAACCAAGAGACCCAGTACTTC. Encoded protein: CASTGNQETQYF.

This clone was recorded only once. The junction and the germline gene differ at one end; a read error may be behind it. The V and J genes are TRBV4-3 and TRBJ1-2; tentative D call: TRBD1 (5 bases). Germline loops: CDR1 LGHNA, CDR2 YSLEER. The CDR3 runs 13 residues. The CDR3, as DNA: TGCGCCAGCAGCCAGGTCTTAGGGGAAACCCCTAATTTC. It translates to CASSQVLGETPNF.

This chain links TRBV7-2 with TRBJ2-7; 11 nucleotides match TRBD2. V lost 5 bases, J lost 5 bases, and 14 bases stayed unmatched. The CDR3 has 17 residues. Germline-derived CDR1 and CDR2 are SGHTA and FQGNSA. CDR3 nucleotides: TGTGCCAGCAGCGTCCGGGGAGCTAGCGGGGGGACCCACGAGCAGTACTTC. Amino acids: CASSVRGASGGTHEQYF.

The rearrangement uses TRBV27 and TRBJ2-5; possible D gene TRBD2, 6 bases. Trimming cost V 6 bases and J 4 bases, with 18 bases left between them. CDR3 size: 15 residues. The germline V gene encodes CDR1 MNHEY and CDR2 SMNVEV (reference sequence). The CDR3 loop is CASSRWGGAGETQYF. In DNA, the CDR3 is TGTGCCAGCAGCCGATGGGGCGGGGCGGGAGAGACCCAGTACTTC.

The rearrangement links TRBV19 to TRBJ2-1; maybe TRBD2 (5 bases). The CDR3 contains 18 residues. Trimming cost V 7 bases and J 0 bases, with 22 bases left between them. Per germline, CDR1 LNHDA and CDR2 SQIVND (reference sequence). The CDR3 reads CASTPGLAQWGSYNEQFF. The CDR3, as DNA: TGTGCCAGTACCCCCGGACTCGCCCAATGGGGCTCCTACAATGAGCAGTTCTTC.

J is TRBJ1-1 and V is TRBV7-9; D is unclear. Trimming left V 3 bases short and J 4 bases short, with 6 bases between. This CDR3 is 12 amino acids long. CDR1 is SEHNR and CDR2 is FQNEAQ in the germline V gene (reference sequence). CDR3 sequence reads: CASSFYSTEAFF. DNA for the CDR3: TGTGCCAGCAGCTTTTACTCCACTGAAGCTTTCTTT.

This clone has a handful of counts. The rearrangement joins TRBV28 to TRBJ1-2; TRBD1 matches at 9 bases. Trimming took 10 bases from V and 4 from J; bases not matched to a gene: 7. The CDR3 covers 13 residues. CDR1 and CDR2 (germline): MDHEN, SYDVKM. The CDR3 loop is CAISGQGPYGYTF. The CDR3 region has the DNA TGTGCCATCTCTGGACAGGGGCCCTATGGCTACACCTTC.

The V and J genes are TRBV7-3 and TRBJ2-3; 8 bases fit TRBD2. CDR1 SGHTA and CDR2 FQGTGA come from the germline V gene. The V gene end was trimmed by 2 bases and the J gene end by 6 bases; junction bases not matched to a gene: 10. The CDR3 loop spans 16 amino acids. CDR3 sequence reads: CASSLFGGGPGDTQYF. The CDR3 region has the DNA TGTGCCAGCAGCTTATTCGGCGGGGGGCCGGGTGATACGCAGTATTTT.